This T cell receptor beta chain was retrieved from a study of OX40 agonist ivuxolimab in advanced cancers. At the level of the study: Recorded diagnoses for dose-escalation patients were hepatocellular carcinoma, melanoma, renal cell or head and neck cancer. One patient with hepatocellular carcinoma and two with cutaneous melanoma, three in all, had partial responses. Study conclusions and caveats: At doses 0.1 to 3.0 mg/kg, CD4+ and CD8+ clones expanded.

Excluded were patients having autoimmune disease history or systemic immunosuppression. Germline lookup yields CDR1 PRHDT and CDR2 FYEKMQ (reference sequence). CDR3 length: 12 residues. The ends were cut back, 7 bases at V and 5 bases at J, with 8 bases in the middle. Notes on this clone: Its antigen is not identified.

Repertoires were generated with immunoSEQ multiplex PCR, while TCRdb's copy carries only in-frame clones and drops some. Seen here are roughly 80,000 clones, roughly 92% observed once, and the top ten hold about 6.6%. This sequence joins TRBV13 and TRBJ2-2; the D gene is possibly TRBD1 (5 bases). The material was CD4+ or CD8+ T cells sorted from blood, obtained in a trial of the OX40 agonist ivuxolimab. This receptor was identified in an adult with an advanced solid tumor such as melanoma, head and neck, liver or kidney cancer. The chain's CDR3 is CASTYRTGELFF. The CDR3 DNA follows: TGTGCCAGCACCTACAGGACCGGGGAGCTGTTTTTT.